This TCR beta chain is from a study of identical twins. Study-wide results and caveats: It was possible that invariant MAIT and iNKT cells partly confounded the zero-insertion analyses. For cord blood, abundant beta clonotypes had fewer insertions, unlike memory repertoires, which showed none.

A universal primer binding site was introduced by template switching. The final cDNA contained unique molecular identifiers. Each CDR3 protein is one row after TCRdb ran MiXCR on the 5' RACE reads. The sample contains approximately 350,000 distinct CDR3 sequences, roughly an eighth of which appear only once. The germline gives CDR1 MNHEY, CDR2 SVGEGT. This CDR3 spans 14 amino acids. V gave up 0 bases and J gave up 1 base, with 3 bases separating them. As regards this clonotype: Its antigen is still unknown.

The same data also went into a second study, on yellow fever vaccine responses in identical twins.

The rearrangement links TRBV6-2 or TRBV6-3 to TRBJ2-2, with unresolved D. Sequencing input: CD8+ T cells sorted from blood. This clonotype originated in a young woman in good health. This CDR3 is CASSYSGNTGELFF. CDR3 DNA sequence: TGTGCCAGCAGTTACTCGGGGAACACCGGGGAGCTGTTTTTT.